Here is one TCR beta chain with its context. Under the authors' procedure: Reference gene primer amplification yielded estimated nucleated cell counts. The table came from immunoSEQ multiplex PCR; TCRdb's copy has only in-frame clones and leaves some out. That table supplies the V and J calls and clone size; D and trimming were determined from the DNA. The table includes more than 50,000 clones, 90% to 95% detected once. From germline, CDR1 is MNHEY and CDR2 SVGAGI. There are 13 residues in the CDR3. Trimming took off 7 bases at V and 5 bases at J, with 14 bases between the two ends. This record comes from a study of blood T cell repertoires in COVID-19. At the level of the study: Material from acute and convalescent COVID-19 was sourced from the United States, Italy and Spain. Sources were T cells, B-cell-depleted T cells, or PBMCs; the material itself was cDNA or gDNA.

This receptor was taken from a human donor in a cohort sampled during active COVID-19. The chain recombines TRBV6-5 with TRBJ1-1, with D maybe TRBD1 (6 bases). Specimen: peripheral blood. CDR3 sequence: CASNTGPGTEAFF. CDR3 DNA: TGTGCCAGCAATACAGGGCCGGGGACTGAAGCTTTCTTT.